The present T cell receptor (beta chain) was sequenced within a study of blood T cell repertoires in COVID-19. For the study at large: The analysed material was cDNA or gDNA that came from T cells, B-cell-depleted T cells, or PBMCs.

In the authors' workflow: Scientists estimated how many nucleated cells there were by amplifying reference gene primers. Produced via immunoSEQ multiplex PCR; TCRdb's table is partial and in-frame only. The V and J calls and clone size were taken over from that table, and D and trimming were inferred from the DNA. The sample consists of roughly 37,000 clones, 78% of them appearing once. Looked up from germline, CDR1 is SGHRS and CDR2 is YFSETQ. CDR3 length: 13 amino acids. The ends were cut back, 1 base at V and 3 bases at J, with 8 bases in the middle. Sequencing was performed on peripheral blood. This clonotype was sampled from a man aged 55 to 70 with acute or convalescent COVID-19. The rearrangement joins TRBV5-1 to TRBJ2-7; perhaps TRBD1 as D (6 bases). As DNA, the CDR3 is TGCGCCAGCAGCTTGCAGGGGAACTACGAGCAGTACTTC. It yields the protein CASSLQGNYEQYF. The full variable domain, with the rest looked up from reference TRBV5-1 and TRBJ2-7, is KAGVTQTPRYLIKTRGQQVTLSCSPISGHRSVSWYQQTPGQGLQFLFEYFSETQRNKGNFPGRFSGRQFSNSRSEMNVSTLELGDSALYLCASSLQGNYEQYFGPGTRLTVT.